A single sample gave rise to the 9 T cell receptor beta chains below, sequenced in a study of Ad26.COV2.S vaccination and SARS-CoV-2 variants. Treatment specified: 15 to 20 received Ad26.COV2.S at low or high dose, single or two shots; about 5 received placebo; per-sample allocation not given. Sampling was done on day 63 after the first vaccine or placebo injection. Some clones are missing from TCRdb's copy, which holds only in-frame ones; the method was immunoSEQ multiplex PCR. This table has about 480,000 clones, around nine tenths appearing once. Material: peripheral blood, obtained in a trial of Ad26.COV2.S vaccine versus placebo. These TCRs come from a person between 18 and 65 years old who received the Ad26.COV2.S COVID-19 vaccine or a placebo.

This sequence joins TRBV7-6 and TRBJ2-1; 9 bases map to TRBD2. This CDR3 contains 15 residues. Germline CDR1 SGHVS, CDR2 FNYEAQ. Losses at the gene ends were 3 bases for V and 9 bases for J; bases not matched to a gene: 9. The CDR3 DNA follows: TGTGCCAGCAGCTTCCCGGGACTAGCTGGTTCTGAGCAGTTCTTC. Translation: CASSFPGLAGSEQFF. The complete variable domain, with remaining parts taken from reference TRBV7-6 and TRBJ2-1, reads GAGVSQSPRYKVTKRGQDVALRCDPISGHVSLYWYRQALGQGPEFLTYFNYEAQQDKSGLPNDRFSAERPEGSISTLTIQRTEQRDSAMYRCASSFPGLAGSEQFFGPGTRLTVL.

This sequence joins TRBV10-3 and TRBJ2-7; 8 positions agree with TRBD1. V shed 6 bases, J shed 2 bases, and the junction held 3 bases outside the gene matches. Germline CDR1 is ENHRY and CDR2 is SYGVKD. The CDR3 length is 13 residues. The CDR3 here is CAIRTGVAYEQYF. The CDR3 bases are TGTGCCATCAGGACAGGGGTCGCCTACGAGCAGTACTTC.

V usage is TRBV5-8 and J usage is TRBJ2-7; D possibly matches TRBD1 or TRBD2 (5 bases each). CDR3 size: 15 residues. Trimming pared 0 bases from V and 2 bases from J, leaving 12 bases between. The germline gives CDR1 SGHTS, CDR2 YDEGEE. As DNA, the CDR3 is TGTGCCAGCAGCTTGGCGGGGCGACTCCCCTACGAGCAGTACTTC. Translation gives CASSLAGRLPYEQYF.

The chain couples TRBV7-2 to TRBJ2-7; D is unclear. Trimming stripped 1 base from V and 6 bases from J, with 13 bases between. The CDR3 length is 14 residues. The germline gives CDR1 SGHTA, CDR2 FQGNSA. The CDR3 coding sequence is TGTGCCAGCAGCTTAGACGTAGTCTTGGGCGAGCAGTACTTC. Residues: CASSLDVVLGEQYF. Based on the CDR3 plus reference TRBV7-2 and TRBJ2-7, the full variable domain is GAGVSQSPSNKVTEKGKDVELRCDPISGHTALYWYRQSLGQGLEFLIYFQGNSAPDKSGLPSDRFSAERTGGSVSTLTIQRTQQEDSAVYLCASSLDVVLGEQYFGPGTRLTVT.

This clone was found once. The V call is TRBV4-1, the J call TRBJ2-7; no definite D call. CDR1 is MGHRA, CDR2 YSYEKL, per germline. The V gene lost 0 bases and the J gene lost 5 bases, with 17 bases spanning the gap. The CDR3 spans 16 residues. CDR3 nucleotides: TGCGCCAGCAGCCAAGATAGTCAGAACCTTAGAGACGAGCAGTACTTC. Translation gives CASSQDSQNLRDEQYF.

In DNA, the CDR3 is TGTGCCAGCAGCCGGGGAGGCTCTGGAAACACCATATATTTT. It specifies CASSRGGSGNTIYF. The rearrangement uses TRBV4-2 and TRBJ1-3, with D unresolved. The CDR3 sequence is 14 residues long. CDR1 is LGHNA and CDR2 is YNFKEQ in the germline V gene. V was pared by 4 bases and J by 0 bases, with 7 bases between.

The chain is built from TRBV7-2 and TRBJ1-5, with D hard to call. This CDR3 is built from 15 residues. Germline V CDR1 and CDR2: SGHTA, FQGNSA. Between the trimmed V and J ends, which lost 0 bases and 5 bases, there was a span of 11 bases. CDR3 sequence: CASSLARVGDQPQHF. The DNA for the CDR3 is TGTGCCAGCAGCTTAGCGCGAGTTGGGGATCAGCCCCAGCATTTT.

The chain links TRBV28 to TRBJ1-2, with D perhaps matching TRBD1 (5 bases). The CDR3 consists of 15 residues. V gave up 6 bases and J gave up 8 bases, with 22 bases separating them. Germline V lookup: CDR1 MDHEN, CDR2 SYDVKM. The CDR3 nucleotides are TGTGCCAGCAGAACCTGGCGGGGGACCTTGGGAGGCTACACCTTC. Encoded protein: CASRTWRGTLGGYTF.

The chain uses TRBV7-2 and TRBJ2-5, with D possibly being TRBD1 (6 bases). Trimming cost V 2 bases and J 5 bases, with 18 bases left between them. Per the germline V gene, CDR1 is SGHTA and CDR2 is FQGNSA. The CDR3 is 16 residues long. DNA of the CDR3: TGTGCCAGCAGCTTAACAGGGAAGGTGACGGGGGAGACCCAGTACTTC. This gives the protein CASSLTGKVTGETQYF.